Listed below are T cell receptor beta chains from one sample, sequenced in a study of T cells after yellow fever vaccination. TCRdb re-derived calls from the 5' RACE reads in MiXCR, one entry per CDR3 protein. The table has about 550,000 distinct CDR3 sequences, around 21% seen once. The specimen was PBMCs, collected 15 days after the yellow fever booster vaccination. Receptors originate from a man aged 25 to 45 who received the YFV17D yellow fever vaccine. The CDR3 runs from the conserved cysteine through the conserved F or W. D genes are given only for firm matches. A row's size may be missing; if present it is once, few, many or a size class.

TRBJ2-2,16,NA,TRBV6-5,TRBD1,TGTGCCAGCAGTTCCCCAACAGGGGGCGACACCGGGGAGCTGTTTTTT,CASSSPTGGDTGELFF
TRBJ2-3,15,NA,TRBV20-1,TRBD1,TGCAGTGCTCTTGGGACAGGGGGTAGCACAGATACGCAGTATTTT,CSALGTGGSTDTQYF
TRBJ2-5,11,NA,TRBV20-1,NA,TGCAGTGCATACAGGGCAGAGACCCAGTACTTC,CSAYRAETQYF
TRBJ2-7,13,NA,TRBV20-1,NA,TGCAGTGCTAGAGATCTAATACCTTACGAGCAGTACTTC,CSARDLIPYEQYF
TRBJ2-7,15,NA,TRBV28,NA,TGTGCCAGCAGTTTATCAGGGGCAAAGGTTGACGAGCAGTACTTC,CASSLSGAKVDEQYF
TRBJ2-5,15,few,TRBV20-1,NA,TGCAGTGCTACCCCGGGAAGTTTGGGTCAGGTGACCCAGTACTTC,CSATPGSLGQVTQYF
TRBJ1-5,13,many,TRBV18,NA,TGTGCCAGCAGCTTAGATCGGAATCAGCCCCAGCATTTT,CASSLDRNQPQHF
TRBJ1-2,14,few,TRBV29-1,NA,TGCAGCGTAGTCCCTCCGTACACTAACTATGGCTACACCTTC,CSVVPPYTNYGYTF
TRBJ2-3,18,few,TRBV2,NA,TGTGCCAGCAGATTCACTCGGGGTTCTAGCGTCAGCACAGATACGCAGTATTTT,CASRFTRGSSVSTDTQYF
TRBJ2-3,15,NA,TRBV7-9,NA,TGTGCCAGCAGCTCCCGGGCGATGAGCACAGATACGCAGTATTTT,CASSSRAMSTDTQYF
TRBJ2-7,15,NA,TRBV20-1,TRBD2,TGCAGTGCTAGAGGAATAGCGGGAGGAACCTACGAGCAGTACTTC,CSARGIAGGTYEQYF
TRBJ2-4,14,NA,TRBV11-2,NA,TGTGCCAGCAGCTTACCGGAGGCCAAAAACATTCAGTACTTC,CASSLPEAKNIQYF
TRBJ1-5,15,NA,TRBV7-9,NA,TGTGCCAGCAGCCCACTCGGCGGGGTCGATCAGCCCCAGCATTTT,CASSPLGGVDQPQHF
TRBJ2-3,20,few,TRBV20-1,TRBD2,TGCAGTGCTAGAGATCTTTTCAATGCACTAGCGGGAGGGGAGGCAGATACGCAGTATTTT,CSARDLFNALAGGEADTQYF
TRBJ2-1,12,few,TRBV28,TRBD1,TGTGCCAGCAGTTTAGACAGGGTAAAGCAGTTCTTC,CASSLDRVKQFF
TRBJ2-2,11,few,TRBV11-2,NA,TGTGCCAGCAGCTTTACTTGGGAGCTGTTTTTT,CASSFTWELFF
TRBJ2-1,18,NA,TRBV20-1,NA,TGCAGTGCTAGAGAAGTGAAGGGAGGCTCGTGGTCGGACAATGAGCAGTTCTTC,CSAREVKGGSWSDNEQFF
TRBJ2-6,18,many,TRBV11-1,TRBD1,TGTGCCAGCAGCTTTGATCGGGACAGGGGTTCTGGGGCCAACGTCCTGACTTTC,CASSFDRDRGSGANVLTF
TRBJ2-3,14,few,TRBV5-1,NA,TGCGCCAGCACCATGGACGTCTACACAGATACGCAGTATTTT,CASTMDVYTDTQYF
TRBJ2-2,14,NA,TRBV19,NA,TGTGCCAGTAGTACTACAAGGAACACCGGGGAGCTGTTTTTT,CASSTTRNTGELFF
TRBJ2-5,15,NA,TRBV2,NA,TGTGCCAGCAGATCCAGAGCGGACCCGCAAGAGACCCAGTACTTC,CASRSRADPQETQYF
TRBJ2-5,13,NA,TRBV15,NA,TGTGCCACCTCGGCAGGGTCTACAGAGACCCAGTACTTC,CATSAGSTETQYF
TRBJ2-3,15,NA,TRBV15,NA,TGTGCCACCAGCGGATATAGCCCCCCGACAGATACGCAGTATTTT,CATSGYSPPTDTQYF
TRBJ1-5,13,NA,TRBV7-9,TRBD1,TGTGCCAGCAGCTCTCAGGGGGATCAGCCCCAGCATTTT,CASSSQGDQPQHF
TRBJ2-5,12,NA,TRBV12-3/TRBV12-4,NA,TGTGCCAGCAGAGGGGTTCGGGAGACCCAGTACTTC,CASRGVRETQYF
TRBJ2-5,18,NA,TRBV6-1,TRBD2,TGTGCCAGTCTCCATATGGGACTAGCGGGAGAAGGGAGAGAGACCCAGTACTTC,CASLHMGLAGEGRETQYF
TRBJ2-3,14,few,TRBV11-2,NA,TGTGCCAGCAGCTTCACCAGGGGCGCAGATACGCAGTATTTT,CASSFTRGADTQYF
TRBJ2-7,15,NA,TRBV11-2,TRBD2,TGTGCCAGCAGCTCTGCCGGACTAGCAGTTCGCGAGCAGTACTTC,CASSSAGLAVREQYF
TRBJ2-3,15,few,TRBV7-2,TRBD2,TGTGCCAGCAGCTTAGGGAGCGGGAGGGGCGATACGCAGTATTTT,CASSLGSGRGDTQYF
TRBJ2-5,16,few,TRBV5-1,NA,TGCGCCAGCAGCCCAGAACCGACAGGGCGGGGAGAGACCCAGTACTTC,CASSPEPTGRGETQYF
TRBJ2-7,16,NA,TRBV29-1,TRBD2,TGCAGCGTCGCCATACGGAGCGGGACTCTCAACGGGAAGCAGTACTTC,CSVAIRSGTLNGKQYF
TRBJ2-6,17,NA,TRBV27,NA,TGTGCCAGCAGTTTGGAATCGGCTGGCTCTGGGGCCAACGTCCTGACTTTC,CASSLESAGSGANVLTF
TRBJ2-5,12,NA,TRBV29-1,NA,TGCAGCGTTCGGGGGCCGTTGGAGACCCAGTACTTC,CSVRGPLETQYF
TRBJ2-1,14,NA,TRBV4-2,TRBD2,TGTGCCAGCAGCCAGAGCGGGATGGGAAATGAGCAGTTCTTC,CASSQSGMGNEQFF
TRBJ1-5,16,NA,TRBV20-1,NA,TGCAGTGCTGTCGGGGGGTCCTCCGATAGCAATCAGCCCCAGCATTTT,CSAVGGSSDSNQPQHF
TRBJ2-1,12,NA,TRBV20-1,TRBD1,TGCAGTGCGCGGACAGGGGACAATGAGCAGTTCTTC,CSARTGDNEQFF
TRBJ2-3,12,NA,TRBV20-1,TRBD2,TGCAGTGCTAGGGGGGGGAGGACCCAGCAGTATTTT,CSARGGRTQQYF
TRBJ2-2,17,few,TRBV14,NA,TGTGCCAGCAGCCAAGATTGGATGGGAGTGTACACCGGGGAGCTGTTTTTT,CASSQDWMGVYTGELFF
TRBJ2-7,16,few,TRBV12-3/TRBV12-4,TRBD1,TGTGCCAGCAGTTTAGGGGGACAGGGACCTCCTTACGAGCAGTACTTC,CASSLGGQGPPYEQYF
TRBJ2-1,13,few,TRBV7-8,NA,TGTGCCAGCAGCTCCCGCGGCCTAGAAGAGCAGTTCTTC,CASSSRGLEEQFF
TRBJ2-7,15,NA,TRBV5-1,NA,TGCGCCAGCAGCCACCCCGCGGGACAGAGTTACGAGCAGTACTTC,CASSHPAGQSYEQYF
TRBJ2-7,14,NA,TRBV27,NA,TGTGCCAGCCGACGGATAGTTAGCTCCTACGAGCAGTACTTC,CASRRIVSSYEQYF
TRBJ2-7,15,NA,TRBV7-9,TRBD2,TGTGCCAGCAGCTCATTAGCGGGTGGGTTATACGAGCAGTACTTC,CASSSLAGGLYEQYF
TRBJ2-7,15,NA,TRBV5-1,NA,TGCGCCAGCAGCAACCTCATGGCAGGCTCCTACGAGCAGTACTTC,CASSNLMAGSYEQYF
TRBJ2-1,16,NA,TRBV20-1,TRBD2,TGCAGTGCTCAATCTGGACTAGCGGGAGTTTACAATGAGCAGTTCTTC,CSAQSGLAGVYNEQFF
TRBJ2-7,14,NA,TRBV14,NA,TGTGCCAGCAGCCAGTCCGGGACACTCTACGAGCAGTACTTC,CASSQSGTLYEQYF
TRBJ2-4,16,few,TRBV3-1,NA,TGTGCCAGCAGCCCCAAACCCCTCCTAGCCAAAAACATTCAGTACTTC,CASSPKPLLAKNIQYF
TRBJ2-1,17,NA,TRBV5-1,TRBD2,TGCGCCAGCAGCTTCTGGCGGGAGGGGTCCTGGTACAATGAGCAGTTCTTC,CASSFWREGSWYNEQFF
TRBJ2-4,13,NA,TRBV9,NA,TGTGCCAGCAGCGTTGGGGATAGTGACATTCAGTACTTC,CASSVGDSDIQYF
TRBJ1-2,14,NA,TRBV28,NA,TGTGCCAGCAGTTTATCCCAGATAAACTATGGCTACACCTTC,CASSLSQINYGYTF
TRBJ2-1,13,NA,TRBV27,NA,TGTGCCAGCAGTTTATCCTGGGGGTCTGAGCAGTTCTTC,CASSLSWGSEQFF
TRBJ2-3,15,many,TRBV7-3,TRBD2,TGTGCCAGCAGCTTAATGGCAGCGGGAGTAGATACGCAGTATTTT,CASSLMAAGVDTQYF